The rows below give T cell receptor beta chains drawn from one sample of a study of blood T cell repertoires in COVID-19. Repertoires were generated with immunoSEQ multiplex PCR, while TCRdb's copy carries only in-frame clones and drops some. The sample lists about 200,000 clones; approximately 89% were seen once. The sample comprised PBMCs or T cells enriched from blood (not recorded which). These receptors originate from a woman in her thirties or forties with acute COVID-19. Both conserved end residues are part of each CDR3. A D gene is named only where the DNA matches it firmly. Clone sizes are given selectively: once, few, many, or a class where the clone is expanded.

>TRBJ2-5|NA|NA|TRBV27
CASSFRGSLQETQYF
TGTGCCAGCAGTTTTAGAGGCAGCCTACAAGAGACCCAGTACTTC
>TRBJ2-5|NA|NA|TRBV2
CASSSNNQETQYF
TGTGCCAGCAGTTCGAACAACCAAGAGACCCAGTACTTC
>TRBJ2-1|NA|TRBD1|TRBV18
CASSSRTGQGAIGEQFF
TGTGCCAGCTCTTCCAGGACGGGACAGGGGGCTATAGGGGAGCAGTTCTTC
>TRBJ2-2|NA|TRBD2|TRBV11-2
CACESGTMATGELFF
TGTGCCTGCGAATCCGGGACTATGGCCACCGGGGAGCTGTTTTTT
>TRBJ2-1|NA|TRBD2|TRBV12-5
CASGLPDPGLAGMYNEQFF
TGTGCTAGTGGTTTGCCCGACCCGGGGCTAGCGGGAATGTACAATGAGCAGTTCTTC
>TRBJ2-3|NA|TRBD2|TRBV13
CASSRSERTSGGQDTQYF
TGTGCCAGCAGCCGCTCAGAGCGGACTAGCGGGGGCCAGGATACGCAGTATTTT
>TRBJ1-5|NA|TRBD1|TRBV19
CASKVTGGSNQPQHF
TGTGCCAGTAAGGTGACAGGGGGAAGCAATCAGCCCCAGCATTTT
>TRBJ2-3|few|TRBD2|TRBV6-2/TRBV6-3
CASSPRLAGGPTTDTQYF
TGTGCCAGCAGCCCTAGACTAGCGGGGGGGCCTACCACAGATACGCAGTATTTT
>TRBJ2-1|NA|TRBD2|TRBV9
CASSVHPGLVKSPYNEQFF
TGTGCCAGCAGCGTACATCCGGGACTAGTTAAAAGCCCCTACAATGAGCAGTTCTTC
>TRBJ2-5|NA|NA|TRBV4-2
CASSQDRDSERETQYF
TGTGCCAGCAGCCAAGATAGGGATAGCGAGAGAGAGACCCAGTACTTC
>TRBJ1-1|NA|TRBD1|TRBV25-1
CASSESGRGTTEAFF
TGTGCCAGCAGTGAATCAGGCAGGGGGACGACTGAAGCTTTCTTT
>TRBJ1-4|NA|TRBD1|TRBV30
CAWSHRGRLRNNEKLFF
TGTGCCTGGAGTCACAGGGGCCGGCTCCGAAATAATGAAAAACTGTTTTTT
>TRBJ1-6|NA|NA|TRBV6-5
CASSYSRGRGSPLHF
TGTGCCAGCAGTTACTCGAGGGGAAGGGGGTCACCCCTCCACTTT
>TRBJ2-1|NA|NA|TRBV30
CAWRRGRGGYNEQFF
TGTGCCTGGAGGAGGGGTAGAGGGGGATACAATGAGCAGTTCTTC